These 5 T cell receptor beta chains share one sample of origin, sequenced in a study of blood T cell repertoires in COVID-19. TCRdb's table, derived via immunoSEQ multiplex PCR, lists solely in-frame clones and lacks some. The table records approximately 350,000 clones, 80% to 85% of them present only once. Source material: PBMCs or T cells enriched from blood (not recorded which). The receptors originated from a woman aged 45-65 years who had recovered from COVID-19.

The rearrangement uses TRBV4-3 and TRBJ1-2; D perhaps matches TRBD1 (6 bases). There are 14 residues in the CDR3. Trimming removed 4 bases at V and 3 bases at J, with 12 bases between. Germline CDR1 LGHNA, CDR2 YSLEER. Here the CDR3 DNA reads TGCGCCAGCAGCCGAGGGGGACGGGACTATGGCTACACCTTC. Its translation is CASSRGGRDYGYTF.

This clone was recorded a few times. V is TRBV5-1 and J is TRBJ1-1; D is possibly TRBD1 (6 bases). The germline gives CDR1 SGHRS, CDR2 YFSETQ. The CDR3 loop spans 12 amino acids. The CDR3 sequence is CVTGSVYTEAFF. Here the CDR3 DNA reads TGCGTCACAGGGTCGGTTTACACTGAAGCTTTCTTT.

V and J are TRBV6-1 and TRBJ2-2, with D perhaps matching TRBD2 (6 bases). Trimming removed 2 bases at V and 6 bases at J, with 10 bases between. The CDR3 spans 14 residues. The germline V gene has CDR1 MNHNS and CDR2 SASEGT. The CDR3: CASSEWGDPGELFF. CDR3 nucleotide sequence: TGTGCCAGCAGTGAATGGGGGGACCCCGGGGAGCTGTTTTTT.

V and J are TRBV27 and TRBJ2-5, with D possibly TRBD2 on 6 matching bases. CDR1 is MNHEY and CDR2 is SMNVEV in the germline V gene (reference sequence). The V end lost 3 bases, the J end lost 6 bases, and 14 bases lay between the germline ends. The CDR3 covers 14 residues. The CDR3 DNA is TGTGCCAGCAGTTTTGATGGACTACCCAAGACCCAGTACTTC. Its protein is CASSFDGLPKTQYF.

This sequence joins TRBV14 and TRBJ1-1; D is possibly TRBD1 (5 bases). This CDR3 comprises 14 residues. V lost 1 base and J 2 bases, leaving 8 bases between the germline ends. Germline loops: CDR1 SGHDN, CDR2 FVKESK. This CDR3 reads CASSQVQGNTEAFF. CDR3 DNA: TGTGCCAGCAGCCAAGTCCAGGGCAACACTGAAGCTTTCTTT.